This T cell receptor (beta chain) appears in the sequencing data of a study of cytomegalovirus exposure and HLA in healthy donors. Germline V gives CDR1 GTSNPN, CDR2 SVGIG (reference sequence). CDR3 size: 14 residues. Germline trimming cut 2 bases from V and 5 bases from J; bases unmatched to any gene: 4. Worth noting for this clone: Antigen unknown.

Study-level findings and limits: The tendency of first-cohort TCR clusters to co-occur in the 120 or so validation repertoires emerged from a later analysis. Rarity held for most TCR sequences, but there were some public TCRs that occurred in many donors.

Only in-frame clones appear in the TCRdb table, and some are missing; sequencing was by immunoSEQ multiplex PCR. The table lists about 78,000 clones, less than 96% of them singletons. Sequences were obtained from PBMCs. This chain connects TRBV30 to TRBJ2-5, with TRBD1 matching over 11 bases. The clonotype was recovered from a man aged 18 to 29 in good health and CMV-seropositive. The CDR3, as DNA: TGTGCCTGGAGTAGGGGACAGGGGGGCGAGACCCAGTACTTC. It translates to CAWSRGQGGETQYF.